This T cell receptor (beta chain) was obtained from a study of T-cell reconstitution after alpha-beta-depleted transplantation in children. The authors prepared the TCRbeta library with unique molecular identifiers. TCRdb re-called the PCR reads through MiXCR, storing one row per CDR3 protein. This sample has around 140,000 distinct CDR3 sequences, with 8.8% found just once. Germline CDR1 MDHEN, CDR2 SYDVKM. This CDR3 is built from 15 residues. The J segment lost 5 bases and the V segment lost 10 bases, leaving 9 bases of the junction unmatched. This clonotype was counted many times. The chain carries TRBV28 and TRBJ2-7, with TRBD2 matching 15 bases. The source material was PBMCs, mostly from graft donor cells, sampled 180 days after TCRalphabeta/CD19-depleted stem cell transplant. The TCR originated in a female patient younger than 10 who had a stem cell transplant for congenital amegakaryocytic thrombocytopenia, so the T cells may come from the graft donor. Written as DNA, the CDR3 is TGTGCCACCGGACTAGCGGGAGGGCCAGAGAACGAGCAGTACTTC. This gives the protein CATGLAGGPENEQYF.